These T cell receptor beta chains were read from a single sample in a study of radiotherapy plus CTLA-4 blockade in lung cancer. Clones were sequenced by immunoSEQ multiplex PCR, and TCRdb holds only the in-frame ones, with some missing. This table holds fewer than 40,000 clones, 70% to 75% found once. Here the sequenced sample was peripheral blood, taken from a patient treated with radiotherapy plus ipilimumab. All receptors derive from a human donor with non-small cell lung cancer who had stable disease on radiotherapy plus ipilimumab. The CDR3 runs from the conserved cysteine through the conserved F or W. Fields, in order: clone size, D gene, J gene, V gene, CDR3 protein, CDR3 DNA. The D gene is left open where the match is weak. Rows give clone size only sometimes, using once, few, many, or a class for an expanded clone.

clone size: NA; D gene: TRBD1; J gene: TRBJ2-1; V gene: TRBV7-9; CDR3 protein: CASSPQQGYNEQFF; CDR3 DNA: TGTGCCAGCAGCCCTCAACAGGGGTACAATGAGCAGTTCTTC
clone size: NA; D gene: NA; J gene: TRBJ1-2; V gene: TRBV19; CDR3 protein: CASSRLLVGSDYGYTF; CDR3 DNA: TGTGCCAGTAGCCGCCTGCTGGTTGGGAGCGATTATGGCTACACCTTC
clone size: NA; D gene: NA; J gene: TRBJ2-6; V gene: TRBV29-1; CDR3 protein: CSVESGVGANVLTF; CDR3 DNA: TGCAGCGTTGAATCTGGGGTCGGGGCCAACGTCCTGACTTTC
clone size: few; D gene: TRBD1; J gene: TRBJ1-1; V gene: TRBV7-9; CDR3 protein: CASSLEQGAAFF; CDR3 DNA: TGTGCCAGCAGCTTAGAACAGGGGGCGGCTTTCTTT
clone size: NA; D gene: NA; J gene: TRBJ2-3; V gene: TRBV7-8; CDR3 protein: CASSYDSDTQYF; CDR3 DNA: TGTGCCAGCAGCTACGACTCGGATACGCAGTATTTT
clone size: NA; D gene: NA; J gene: TRBJ1-1; V gene: TRBV7-2; CDR3 protein: CASSRSGWTEAFF; CDR3 DNA: TGTGCCAGCAGCCGCTCAGGGTGGACTGAAGCTTTCTTT
clone size: NA; D gene: NA; J gene: TRBJ2-7; V gene: TRBV6-5; CDR3 protein: CASSYETRGGPLEQYF; CDR3 DNA: TGTGCCAGCAGTTACGAGACTAGGGGTGGGCCGCTGGAGCAGTACTTC
clone size: NA; D gene: NA; J gene: TRBJ1-2; V gene: TRBV19; CDR3 protein: CASSTSGTSYGYTF; CDR3 DNA: TGTGCCAGTAGTACATCCGGGACAAGCTATGGCTACACCTTC
clone size: NA; D gene: TRBD2; J gene: TRBJ2-1; V gene: TRBV9; CDR3 protein: CASSARLAGGLYNEQFF; CDR3 DNA: TGTGCCAGCAGCGCCCGACTAGCGGGGGGTCTCTACAATGAGCAGTTCTTC
clone size: NA; D gene: NA; J gene: TRBJ1-1; V gene: TRBV7-9; CDR3 protein: CASSSRQATSLTEAFF; CDR3 DNA: TGTGCCAGCAGCTCACGACAGGCAACTTCACTCACTGAAGCTTTCTTT
clone size: few; D gene: TRBD1; J gene: TRBJ1-6; V gene: TRBV6-6; CDR3 protein: CASSYSGTVGLHF; CDR3 DNA: TGTGCCAGCAGTTACTCGGGGACAGTCGGCCTCCACTTT
clone size: NA; D gene: NA; J gene: TRBJ2-3; V gene: TRBV10-3; CDR3 protein: CAIRPTHFTDTQYF; CDR3 DNA: TGTGCCATCAGACCCACTCACTTCACAGATACGCAGTATTTT
clone size: NA; D gene: NA; J gene: TRBJ2-2; V gene: TRBV5-1; CDR3 protein: CASSPGDSGELFF; CDR3 DNA: TGCGCCAGCAGCCCAGGGGACTCCGGGGAGCTGTTTTTT
clone size: once; D gene: NA; J gene: TRBJ1-2; V gene: TRBV28; CDR3 protein: CASRQIGQNYGYTF; CDR3 DNA: TGTGCCAGCAGGCAAATTGGACAGAACTATGGCTACACCTTC
clone size: NA; D gene: TRBD2; J gene: TRBJ2-3; V gene: TRBV10-1; CDR3 protein: CASSRLAGGTDTQYF; CDR3 DNA: TGCGCCAGCAGTAGGCTAGCGGGGGGCACAGATACGCAGTATTTT
clone size: NA; D gene: NA; J gene: TRBJ1-2; V gene: TRBV19; CDR3 protein: CASSQGINYGYTF; CDR3 DNA: TGTGCCAGTAGTCAGGGAATTAACTATGGCTACACCTTC
clone size: NA; D gene: TRBD1; J gene: TRBJ2-5; V gene: TRBV7-8; CDR3 protein: CASSLDGQGARETQYF; CDR3 DNA: TGTGCCAGCAGCTTAGATGGACAGGGGGCGCGGGAGACCCAGTACTTC
clone size: NA; D gene: TRBD2; J gene: TRBJ2-1; V gene: TRBV5-1; CDR3 protein: CASSFYIAGANNEQFF; CDR3 DNA: TGCGCCAGCAGCTTCTATATAGCGGGGGCGAACAATGAGCAGTTCTTC
clone size: NA; D gene: NA; J gene: TRBJ1-2; V gene: TRBV2; CDR3 protein: CASSDSGTGGTRYTF; CDR3 DNA: TGTGCCAGCAGTGATTCTGGCACAGGCGGAACTCGCTACACCTTC
clone size: NA; D gene: NA; J gene: TRBJ1-1; V gene: TRBV6-4; CDR3 protein: CASSREEGTEAFF; CDR3 DNA: TGTGCCAGCAGCAGGGAGGAGGGCACTGAAGCTTTCTTT
clone size: NA; D gene: NA; J gene: TRBJ2-7; V gene: TRBV2; CDR3 protein: CASSGPGNGDRYEQYF; CDR3 DNA: TGTGCCAGCAGTGGACCGGGAAACGGGGATAGGTACGAGCAGTACTTC
clone size: few; D gene: NA; J gene: TRBJ1-1; V gene: TRBV7-2; CDR3 protein: CASSTQPGQLAFF; CDR3 DNA: TGTGCCAGTTCAACCCAACCGGGACAATTGGCTTTCTTT
clone size: NA; D gene: NA; J gene: TRBJ1-1; V gene: TRBV19; CDR3 protein: CASSIVGINTEAFF; CDR3 DNA: TGTGCCAGTAGTATAGTAGGGATCAACACTGAAGCTTTCTTT
clone size: few; D gene: NA; J gene: TRBJ1-1; V gene: TRBV10-2; CDR3 protein: CASSDGAGLNTEAFF; CDR3 DNA: TGCGCCAGCAGTGATGGAGCAGGGTTGAACACTGAAGCTTTCTTT
clone size: once; D gene: NA; J gene: TRBJ1-1; V gene: TRBV14; CDR3 protein: CASSQDSIAFGAFF; CDR3 DNA: TGTGCCAGCAGCCAAGATAGTATAGCTTTCGGAGCTTTCTTT
clone size: NA; D gene: NA; J gene: TRBJ1-4; V gene: TRBV7-2; CDR3 protein: CASRTGTAGEKLFF; CDR3 DNA: TGTGCCAGCAGAACCGGGACCGCGGGTGAAAAACTGTTTTTT
clone size: NA; D gene: NA; J gene: TRBJ1-6; V gene: TRBV9; CDR3 protein: CASSAAGRGNSPLHF; CDR3 DNA: TGTGCCAGCAGCGCTGCGGGTCGGGGTAATTCACCCCTCCACTTT
clone size: NA; D gene: NA; J gene: TRBJ1-6; V gene: TRBV10-1; CDR3 protein: CASSESVPGVNSPLHF; CDR3 DNA: TGCGCCAGCAGTGAGTCAGTCCCAGGGGTTAATTCACCCCTCCACTTT
clone size: few; D gene: TRBD2; J gene: TRBJ2-3; V gene: TRBV6-4; CDR3 protein: CASSKVGLAGGFASTDTQYF; CDR3 DNA: TGTGCCAGCAGTAAAGTCGGACTAGCGGGGGGATTCGCTAGCACAGATACGCAGTATTTT
clone size: NA; D gene: NA; J gene: TRBJ2-2; V gene: TRBV5-4; CDR3 protein: CASSRSSNTGELFF; CDR3 DNA: TGTGCCAGCAGCCGAAGTTCGAACACCGGGGAGCTGTTTTTT
clone size: NA; D gene: TRBD1; J gene: TRBJ1-6; V gene: TRBV6-5; CDR3 protein: CASSKMTGENSPLHF; CDR3 DNA: TGTGCCAGCAGTAAGATGACAGGGGAGAATTCACCCCTCCACTTT
clone size: few; D gene: TRBD1; J gene: TRBJ1-4; V gene: TRBV4-1; CDR3 protein: CASSQVGGRGREKLFF; CDR3 DNA: TGCGCCAGCAGCCAAGTCGGCGGCAGGGGGCGTGAAAAACTGTTTTTT
clone size: NA; D gene: NA; J gene: TRBJ1-6; V gene: TRBV9; CDR3 protein: CASSSQGGYSPLHF; CDR3 DNA: TGTGCCAGCAGCAGTCAGGGTGGGTATTCACCCCTCCACTTT
clone size: NA; D gene: NA; J gene: TRBJ2-7; V gene: TRBV13; CDR3 protein: CASSQTSGSYEQYF; CDR3 DNA: TGTGCCAGCAGCCAAACTTCAGGTTCCTACGAGCAGTACTTC
clone size: once; D gene: NA; J gene: TRBJ2-3; V gene: TRBV11-3; CDR3 protein: CASSYRQGTDTQYF; CDR3 DNA: TGTGCCAGCAGCTATCGGCAGGGCACAGATACGCAGTATTTT
clone size: NA; D gene: NA; J gene: TRBJ1-4; V gene: TRBV6-1; CDR3 protein: CASRRGGNEKLFF; CDR3 DNA: TGTGCCAGCAGGAGGGGGGGGAATGAAAAACTGTTTTTT
clone size: few; D gene: TRBD1; J gene: TRBJ1-3; V gene: TRBV14; CDR3 protein: CASSGPGQGGGNTIYF; CDR3 DNA: TGTGCCAGCAGCGGCCCGGGACAGGGGGGAGGAAACACCATATATTTT
clone size: NA; D gene: NA; J gene: TRBJ2-7; V gene: TRBV6-6; CDR3 protein: CASSGTGAEQYF; CDR3 DNA: TGTGCCAGCAGTGGAACCGGGGCGGAGCAGTACTTC
clone size: NA; D gene: NA; J gene: TRBJ1-5; V gene: TRBV13; CDR3 protein: CASSLGTGSVQPQHF; CDR3 DNA: TGTGCCAGCAGCTTAGGTACAGGATCCGTTCAGCCCCAGCATTTT
clone size: NA; D gene: NA; J gene: TRBJ1-5; V gene: TRBV5-4; CDR3 protein: CASNPEMSGSGLNSNQPQHF; CDR3 DNA: TGTGCCAGCAACCCCGAAATGAGCGGGTCCGGCCTTAATAGCAATCAGCCCCAGCATTTT
clone size: NA; D gene: TRBD1; J gene: TRBJ1-1; V gene: TRBV5-8; CDR3 protein: CASSLAGTGTEAFF; CDR3 DNA: TGTGCCAGCAGCTTGGCCGGGACAGGCACTGAAGCTTTCTTT
clone size: NA; D gene: NA; J gene: TRBJ1-6; V gene: TRBV6-1; CDR3 protein: CASSGRTNSPLHF; CDR3 DNA: TGTGCCAGCAGCGGACGGACCAATTCACCCCTCCACTTT
clone size: NA; D gene: NA; J gene: TRBJ2-5; V gene: TRBV19; CDR3 protein: CASSIRGDQETQYF; CDR3 DNA: TGTGCCAGTAGTATCCGCGGGGACCAAGAGACCCAGTACTTC
clone size: once; D gene: NA; J gene: TRBJ2-1; V gene: TRBV10-3; CDR3 protein: CAISEEGYHNEQFF; CDR3 DNA: TGTGCCATCAGTGAAGAGGGCTACCACAATGAGCAGTTCTTC
clone size: NA; D gene: TRBD1; J gene: TRBJ1-1; V gene: TRBV5-1; CDR3 protein: CASDPGQGNTEAFF; CDR3 DNA: TGCGCCAGCGATCCGGGACAGGGGAACACTGAAGCTTTCTTT
clone size: NA; D gene: NA; J gene: TRBJ1-5; V gene: TRBV21-1; CDR3 protein: CASSKVRAHQPQHF; CDR3 DNA: TGTGCCAGCAGCAAAGTGAGGGCCCATCAGCCCCAGCATTTT
clone size: few; D gene: TRBD1; J gene: TRBJ1-2; V gene: TRBV6-5; CDR3 protein: CASSYQGGSNGYTF; CDR3 DNA: TGTGCCAGCAGTTATCAAGGGGGCAGCAACGGCTACACCTTC
clone size: NA; D gene: NA; J gene: TRBJ1-2; V gene: TRBV14; CDR3 protein: CASSLANLPGGGGYTF; CDR3 DNA: TGTGCCAGCAGCCTTGCAAATCTCCCCGGGGGTGGCGGCTACACCTTC
clone size: NA; D gene: NA; J gene: TRBJ1-6; V gene: TRBV7-9; CDR3 protein: CASSLNGANNSPLHF; CDR3 DNA: TGTGCCAGCAGCTTAAATGGGGCTAATAATTCACCCCTCCACTTT